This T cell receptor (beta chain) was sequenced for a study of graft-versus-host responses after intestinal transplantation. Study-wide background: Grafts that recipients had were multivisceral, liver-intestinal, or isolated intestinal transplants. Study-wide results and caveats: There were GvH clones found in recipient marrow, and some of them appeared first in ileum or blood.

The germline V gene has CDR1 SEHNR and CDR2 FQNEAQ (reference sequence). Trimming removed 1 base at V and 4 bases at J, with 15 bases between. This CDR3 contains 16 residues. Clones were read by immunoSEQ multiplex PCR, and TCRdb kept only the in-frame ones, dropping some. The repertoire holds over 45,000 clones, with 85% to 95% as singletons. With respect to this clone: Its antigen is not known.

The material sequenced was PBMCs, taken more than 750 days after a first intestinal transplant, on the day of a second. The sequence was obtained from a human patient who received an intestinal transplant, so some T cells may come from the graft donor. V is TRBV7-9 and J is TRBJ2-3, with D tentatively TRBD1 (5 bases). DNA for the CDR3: TGTGCCAGCAGCTTAGGCCAGGGTGTTGGGGCAGATACGCAGTATTTT. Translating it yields CASSLGQGVGADTQYF.